The clone carrying this TCR beta chain was counted between two and nine times. MiXCR was run by TCRdb on the 5' RACE reads, yielding one entry per CDR3 protein. This sample carries 500,000 to 700,000 distinct CDR3 sequences, roughly 7.1% of them seen once, and the ten largest clones take around 1.6%. This specimen belongs to a study of identical twins. The same sample was also studied in work on yellow fever vaccine responses in identical twins.

The clonotype was recovered from a woman under 30 in good health. Sequenced sample: PBMCs.

CDR3 loop: CAITRGGGDNEQFF. The CDR3 coding sequence is TGTGCCATCACCCGCGGCGGGGGGGACAATGAGCAGTTCTTC. This chain links TRBV10-3 with TRBJ2-1, with 9 nucleotides matching TRBD2. With 7 bases clipped from V and 5 bases from J, the junction kept 6 bases outside the gene matches. The CDR3 length is 14 residues. CDR1 and CDR2 from the germline V gene are ENHRY and SYGVKD.